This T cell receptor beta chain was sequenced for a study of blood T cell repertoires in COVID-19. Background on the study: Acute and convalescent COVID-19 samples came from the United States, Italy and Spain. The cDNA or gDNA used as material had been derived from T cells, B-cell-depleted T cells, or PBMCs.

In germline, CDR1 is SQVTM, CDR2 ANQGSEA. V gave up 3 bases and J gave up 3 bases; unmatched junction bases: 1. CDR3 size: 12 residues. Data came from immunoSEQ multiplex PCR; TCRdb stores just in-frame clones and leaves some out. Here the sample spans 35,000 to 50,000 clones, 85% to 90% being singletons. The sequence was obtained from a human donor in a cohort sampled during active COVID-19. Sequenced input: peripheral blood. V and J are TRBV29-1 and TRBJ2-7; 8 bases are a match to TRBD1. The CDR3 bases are TGCAGCGTTGAGGACAGGGACTACGAGCAGTACTTC. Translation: CSVEDRDYEQYF.